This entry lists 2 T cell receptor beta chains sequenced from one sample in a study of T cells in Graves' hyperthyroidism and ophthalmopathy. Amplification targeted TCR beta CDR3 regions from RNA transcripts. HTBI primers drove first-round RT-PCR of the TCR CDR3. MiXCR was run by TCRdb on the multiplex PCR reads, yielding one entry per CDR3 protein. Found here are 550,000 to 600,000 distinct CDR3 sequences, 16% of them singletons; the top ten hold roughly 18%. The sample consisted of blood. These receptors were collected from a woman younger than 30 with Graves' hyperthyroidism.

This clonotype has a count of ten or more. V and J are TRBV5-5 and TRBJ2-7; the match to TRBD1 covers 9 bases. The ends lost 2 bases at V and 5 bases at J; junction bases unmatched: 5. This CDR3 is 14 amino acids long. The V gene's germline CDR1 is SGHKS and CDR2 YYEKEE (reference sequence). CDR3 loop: CASSFGTGRDEQYF. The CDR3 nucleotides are TGTGCCAGCAGCTTCGGGACAGGGCGCGACGAGCAGTACTTC.

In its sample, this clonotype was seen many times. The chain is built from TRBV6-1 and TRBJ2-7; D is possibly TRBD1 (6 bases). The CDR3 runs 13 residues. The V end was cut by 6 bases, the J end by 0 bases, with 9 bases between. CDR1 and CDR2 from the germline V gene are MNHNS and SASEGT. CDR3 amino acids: CASSPGVSYEQYF. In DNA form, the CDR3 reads TGTGCCAGCAGCCCAGGGGTCTCCTACGAGCAGTACTTC.